This paragraph covers one TCR beta chain sequence. Its target is unknown. The sample is drawn from a study of human T cells and chemical hapten exposure. The germline V and J ends were trimmed by 0 bases and 12 bases, with 11 bases remaining between them. CDR3 length: 12 amino acids. The germline CDR1 and CDR2 sequences are SGHTA and FQGNSA. General observations from the study: Following DPC sensitization, TCRs present above 1 in 1000 frequency showed no change. Counts of expanded TCRs (at PT1) showed a positive correlation with patch test score.

Unique molecular identifiers were linked by the library to individual cDNA molecules. From the RACE reads, TCRdb called clonotypes with MiXCR, one entry per CDR3 protein. The table includes about 300,000 distinct CDR3 sequences, about 5% detected once. Specified time point: pre-sensitization, week 0. Treatment noted: therapeutic diphenylcyclopropenone sensitization with weekly scalp DPC. The chain is built from TRBV7-2 and TRBJ1-2, with D unresolved. The clonotype comes from a woman aged 18-30 years with alopecia areata. Some clones in this sample may be carry-over from other donors' samples. Here the sequenced sample was whole blood, taken in connection with sensitization to the hapten diphenylcyclopropenone (DPC). The CDR3 loop is CASSLAQVLHTF. The CDR3 DNA reads as TGTGCCAGCAGCTTAGCCCAAGTATTACACACCTTC.